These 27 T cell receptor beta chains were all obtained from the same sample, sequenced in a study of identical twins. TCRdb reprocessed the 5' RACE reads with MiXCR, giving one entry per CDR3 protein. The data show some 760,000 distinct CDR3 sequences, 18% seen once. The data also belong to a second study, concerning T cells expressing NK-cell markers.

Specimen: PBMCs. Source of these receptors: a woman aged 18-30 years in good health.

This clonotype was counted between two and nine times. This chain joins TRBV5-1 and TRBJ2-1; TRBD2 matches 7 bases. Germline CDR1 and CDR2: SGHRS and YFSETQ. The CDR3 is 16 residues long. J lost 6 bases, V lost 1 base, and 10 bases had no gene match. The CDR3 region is CASSLPGPRGVNEQFF. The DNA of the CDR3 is TGCGCCAGCAGCTTGCCCGGACCCCGGGGGGTCAATGAGCAGTTCTTC.

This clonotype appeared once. The CDR3 DNA follows: TGTGCCAGCAGCTTGGGTCCCGAGACCCGTAGTGGCTACACCTTC. The encoded protein is CASSLGPETRSGYTF. The rearrangement uses TRBV5-6 and TRBJ1-2; D ambiguous. Germline lookup yields CDR1 SGHDT and CDR2 YYEEEE. The V end lost 0 bases, the J end lost 7 bases, and 16 bases lay between the germline ends. The CDR3 loop spans 15 amino acids.

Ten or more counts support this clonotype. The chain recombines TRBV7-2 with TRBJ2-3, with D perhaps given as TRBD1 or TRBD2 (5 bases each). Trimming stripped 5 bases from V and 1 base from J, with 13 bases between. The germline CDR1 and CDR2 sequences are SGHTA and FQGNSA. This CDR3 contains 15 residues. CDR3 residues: CASSRGGSGTDTQYF. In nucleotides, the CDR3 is TGTGCCAGCAGCCGTGGGGGTAGCGGCACAGATACGCAGTATTTT.

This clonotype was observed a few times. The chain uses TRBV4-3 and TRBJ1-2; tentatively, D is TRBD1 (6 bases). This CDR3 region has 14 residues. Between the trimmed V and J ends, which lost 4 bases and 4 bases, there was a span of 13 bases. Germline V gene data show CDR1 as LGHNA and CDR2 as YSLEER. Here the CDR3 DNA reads TGCGCCAGCAGCCGGGGGGCAGCCTCCTATGGCTACACCTTC. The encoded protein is CASSRGAASYGYTF.

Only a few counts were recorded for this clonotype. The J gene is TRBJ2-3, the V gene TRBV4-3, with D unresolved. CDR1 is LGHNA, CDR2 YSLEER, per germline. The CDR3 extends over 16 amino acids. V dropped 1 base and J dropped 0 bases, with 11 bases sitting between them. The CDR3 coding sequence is TGCGCCAGCAGCCAAGCGACCTCTTATAGCACAGATACGCAGTATTTT. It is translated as CASSQATSYSTDTQYF.

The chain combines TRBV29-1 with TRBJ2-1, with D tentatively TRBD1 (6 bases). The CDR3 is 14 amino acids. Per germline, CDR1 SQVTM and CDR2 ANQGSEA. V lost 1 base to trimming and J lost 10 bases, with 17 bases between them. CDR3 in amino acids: CSVEALSGAGEQFF. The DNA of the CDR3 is TGCAGCGTTGAAGCCCTCTCAGGGGCCGGGGAGCAGTTCTTC.

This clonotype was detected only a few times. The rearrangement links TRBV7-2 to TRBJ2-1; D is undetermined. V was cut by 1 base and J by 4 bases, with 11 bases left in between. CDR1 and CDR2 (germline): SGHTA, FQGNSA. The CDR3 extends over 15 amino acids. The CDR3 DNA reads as TGTGCCAGCAGCTTAGTTGTGGGCGGATACAATGAGCAGTTCTTC. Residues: CASSLVVGGYNEQFF.

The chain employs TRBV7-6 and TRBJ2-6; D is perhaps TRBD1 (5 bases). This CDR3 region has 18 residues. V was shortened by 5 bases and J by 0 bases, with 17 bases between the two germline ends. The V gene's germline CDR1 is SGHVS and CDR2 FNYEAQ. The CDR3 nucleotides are TGTGCCAGCAGCCGAGTCAGGGCCGAATCCTCTGGGGCCAACGTCCTGACTTTC. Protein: CASSRVRAESSGANVLTF.

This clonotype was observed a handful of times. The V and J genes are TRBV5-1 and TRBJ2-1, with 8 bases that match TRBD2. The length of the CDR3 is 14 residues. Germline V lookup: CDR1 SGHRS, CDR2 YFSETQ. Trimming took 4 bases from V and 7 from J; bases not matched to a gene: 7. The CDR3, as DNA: TGCGCCAGCAGCCCCGGGGGGGGCCAAAATGAGCAGTTCTTC. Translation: CASSPGGGQNEQFF.

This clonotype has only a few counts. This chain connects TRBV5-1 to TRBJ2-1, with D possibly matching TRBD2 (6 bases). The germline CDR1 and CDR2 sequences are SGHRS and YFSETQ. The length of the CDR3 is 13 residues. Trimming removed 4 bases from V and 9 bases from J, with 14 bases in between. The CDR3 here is CASSANPAGEQFF. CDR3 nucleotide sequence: TGCGCCAGCAGCGCAAACCCAGCGGGTGAGCAGTTCTTC.

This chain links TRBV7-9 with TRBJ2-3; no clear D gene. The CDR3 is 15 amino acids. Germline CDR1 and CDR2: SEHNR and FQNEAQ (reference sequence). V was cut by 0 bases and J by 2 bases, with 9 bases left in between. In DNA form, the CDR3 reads TGTGCCAGCAGCTTAGCGCGGCGGATCACAGATACGCAGTATTTT. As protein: CASSLARRITDTQYF. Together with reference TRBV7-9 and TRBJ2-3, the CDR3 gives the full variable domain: DTGVSQNPRHKITKRGQNVTFRCDPISEHNRLYWYRQTLGQGPEFLTYFQNEAQLEKSRLLSDRFSAERPKGSFSTLEIQRTEQGDSAMYLCASSLARRITDTQYFGPGTRLTVL.

The DNA for the CDR3 is TGTGCCAGCAGCTTAGGGCTGGGACAGCCTAACTATGGCTACACCTTC. Amino acids: CASSLGLGQPNYGYTF. The rearrangement uses TRBV7-9 and TRBJ1-2, with 7 bases lining up with TRBD1. Germline-derived CDR1 and CDR2 are SEHNR and FQNEAQ (reference sequence). The CDR3 length is 16 residues. The junction had 5 bases not matched to a gene; V was cut back by 1 base and J by 0 bases.

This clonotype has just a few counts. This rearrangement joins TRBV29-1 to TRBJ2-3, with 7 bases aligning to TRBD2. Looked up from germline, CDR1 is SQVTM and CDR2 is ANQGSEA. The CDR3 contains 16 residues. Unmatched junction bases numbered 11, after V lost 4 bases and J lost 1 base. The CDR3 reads CSVGGSSGLGTDTQYF. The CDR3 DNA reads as TGCAGCGTTGGAGGGTCTAGCGGTTTAGGCACAGATACGCAGTATTTT.

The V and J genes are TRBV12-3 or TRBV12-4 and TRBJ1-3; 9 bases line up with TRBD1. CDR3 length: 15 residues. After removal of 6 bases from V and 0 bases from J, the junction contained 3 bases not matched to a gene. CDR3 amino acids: CASRGDRDSGNTIYF. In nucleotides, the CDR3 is TGTGCCAGCAGGGGGGACAGGGACTCTGGAAACACCATATATTTT.

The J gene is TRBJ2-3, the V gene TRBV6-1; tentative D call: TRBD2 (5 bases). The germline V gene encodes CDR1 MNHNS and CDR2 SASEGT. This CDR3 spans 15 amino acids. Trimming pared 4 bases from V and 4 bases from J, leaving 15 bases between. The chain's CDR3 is CASSVSDAGADTQYF. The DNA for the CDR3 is TGTGCCAGCAGTGTATCAGATGCCGGGGCAGATACGCAGTATTTT.

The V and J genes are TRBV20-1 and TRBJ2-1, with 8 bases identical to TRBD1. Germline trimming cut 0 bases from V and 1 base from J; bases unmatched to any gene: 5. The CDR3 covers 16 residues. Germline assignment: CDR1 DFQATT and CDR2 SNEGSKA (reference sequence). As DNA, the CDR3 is TGCAGTGCTAGAGATCCCGGACAGGGATCCTACAATGAGCAGTTCTTC. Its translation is CSARDPGQGSYNEQFF.

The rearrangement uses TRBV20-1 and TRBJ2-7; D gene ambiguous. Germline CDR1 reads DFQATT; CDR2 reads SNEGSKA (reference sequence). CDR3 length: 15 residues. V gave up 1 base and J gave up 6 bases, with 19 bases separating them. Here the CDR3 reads CSARVQGPGSGEQYF. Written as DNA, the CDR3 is TGCAGTGCTAGAGTCCAAGGGCCCGGGTCAGGCGAGCAGTACTTC.

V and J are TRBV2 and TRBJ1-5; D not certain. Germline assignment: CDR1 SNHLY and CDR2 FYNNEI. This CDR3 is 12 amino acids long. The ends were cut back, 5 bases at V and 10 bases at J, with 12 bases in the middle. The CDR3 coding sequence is TGTGCCAGCAGTCCTTTCCCGGGACCCCAGCATTTT. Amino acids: CASSPFPGPQHF.

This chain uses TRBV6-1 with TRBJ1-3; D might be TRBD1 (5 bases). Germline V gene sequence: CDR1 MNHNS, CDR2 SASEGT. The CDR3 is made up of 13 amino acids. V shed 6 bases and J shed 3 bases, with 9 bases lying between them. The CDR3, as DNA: TGTGCCAGCAGAAAGGGGCATGGAAACACCATATATTTT. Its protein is CASRKGHGNTIYF.

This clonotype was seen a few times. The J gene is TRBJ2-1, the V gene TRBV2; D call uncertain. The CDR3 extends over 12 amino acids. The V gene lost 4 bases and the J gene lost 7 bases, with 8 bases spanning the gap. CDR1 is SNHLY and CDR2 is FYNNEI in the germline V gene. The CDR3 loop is CASSGEKNEQFF. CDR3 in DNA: TGTGCCAGCAGTGGGGAAAAGAATGAGCAGTTCTTC.

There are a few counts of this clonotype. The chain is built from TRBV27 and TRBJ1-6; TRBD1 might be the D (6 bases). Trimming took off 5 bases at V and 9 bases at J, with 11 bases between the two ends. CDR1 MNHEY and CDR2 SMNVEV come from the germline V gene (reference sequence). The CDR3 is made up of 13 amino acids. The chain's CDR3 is CASSVQGSSPLHF. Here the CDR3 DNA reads TGTGCCAGCAGTGTACAGGGCTCTTCACCCCTCCACTTT.

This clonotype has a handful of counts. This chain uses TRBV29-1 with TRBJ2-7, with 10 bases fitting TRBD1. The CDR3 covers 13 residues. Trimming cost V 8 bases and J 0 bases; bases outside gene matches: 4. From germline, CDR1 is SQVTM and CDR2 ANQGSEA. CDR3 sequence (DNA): TGCAGCTATCGGACAGGGGGCTCCTACGAGCAGTACTTC. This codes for CSYRTGGSYEQYF.

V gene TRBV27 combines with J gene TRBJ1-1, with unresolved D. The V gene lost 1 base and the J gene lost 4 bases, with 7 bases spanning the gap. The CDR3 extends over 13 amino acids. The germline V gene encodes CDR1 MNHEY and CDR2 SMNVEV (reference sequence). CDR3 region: CASSLFPVTEAFF. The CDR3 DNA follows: TGTGCCAGCAGTTTATTCCCAGTCACTGAAGCTTTCTTT.

CDR3 protein: CASSTLTGDEQYF. CDR3 in DNA: TGCGCCAGCAGCACTTTGACAGGGGACGAGCAGTACTTC. This chain connects TRBV5-1 to TRBJ2-7; TRBD1 matches at 8 bases. The CDR3 is 13 residues long. Germline CDR1 SGHRS, CDR2 YFSETQ. The V and J ends lost 4 bases and 5 bases, in that order; junction bases with no gene match: 5.

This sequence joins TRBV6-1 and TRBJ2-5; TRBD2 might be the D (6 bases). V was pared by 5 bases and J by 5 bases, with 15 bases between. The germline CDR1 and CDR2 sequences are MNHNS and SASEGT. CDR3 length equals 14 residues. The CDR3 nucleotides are TGTGCCAGCAGTCAAAGCGGGTTAGGGGAGACCCAGTACTTC. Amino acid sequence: CASSQSGLGETQYF.

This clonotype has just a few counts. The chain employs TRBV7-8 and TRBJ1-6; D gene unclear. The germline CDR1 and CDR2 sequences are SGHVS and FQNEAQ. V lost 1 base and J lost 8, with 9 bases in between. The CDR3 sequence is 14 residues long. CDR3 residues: CASSLGPVDSPLHF. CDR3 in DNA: TGTGCCAGCAGCTTAGGGCCAGTAGATTCACCCCTCCACTTT.

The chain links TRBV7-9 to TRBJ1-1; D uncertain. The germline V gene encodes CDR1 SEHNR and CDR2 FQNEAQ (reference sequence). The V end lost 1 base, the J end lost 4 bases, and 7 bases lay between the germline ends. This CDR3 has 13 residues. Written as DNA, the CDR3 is TGTGCCAGCAGCTTAGACGTCTCCACTGAAGCTTTCTTT. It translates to CASSLDVSTEAFF.